The 9 T cell receptor beta chains below come from one sample, sequenced in a study of cytomegalovirus exposure and HLA in healthy donors. PCR was performed using 60 Vbeta and 13 Jbeta primers. Assay: immunoSEQ multiplex PCR; the TCRdb copy retains only in-frame clones and omits some. The sample records about 120,000 clones, about 80% being singletons. Source material: PBMCs. The receptors were sampled from a woman between 40 and 55 years old in good health and CMV-seropositive.

This rearrangement joins TRBV9 to TRBJ1-2; D gene ambiguous. Trimming pared 0 bases from V and 2 bases from J, leaving 11 bases between. CDR3 length: 15 amino acids. From germline, CDR1 is SGDLS and CDR2 YYNGEE. The CDR3 sequence is CASSVDSGRNYGYTF. The CDR3 nucleotides read TGTGCCAGCAGCGTAGATTCAGGTCGCAACTATGGCTACACCTTC.

The genes are TRBV2 and TRBJ2-1, with 13 bases identical to TRBD2. The CDR3 runs 14 residues. V was pared by 10 bases and J by 7 bases, with 7 bases of the junction left unmatched. Germline values: CDR1 SNHLY, CDR2 FYNNEI. This CDR3 reads CATALAGGPNEQFF. The CDR3 nucleotides are TGTGCCACTGCACTAGCGGGAGGGCCAAATGAGCAGTTCTTC.

V gene TRBV4-2 combines with J gene TRBJ1-2, with a weak D call TRBD1 (5 bases). The V gene's germline CDR1 is LGHNA and CDR2 YNFKEQ. Trimming removed 0 bases from V and 0 bases from J, with 14 bases in between. The CDR3 sequence is 17 residues long. The DNA for the CDR3 is TGTGCCAGCAGCCAAGATTCGGGAGGGGCGGCTAACTATGGCTACACCTTC. It specifies CASSQDSGGAANYGYTF.

The chain uses TRBV27 and TRBJ2-7; 10 positions match TRBD1. After removal of 5 bases from V and 4 bases from J, the junction contained 2 bases not matched to a gene. CDR3 length: 13 residues. Germline lookup yields CDR1 MNHEY and CDR2 SMNVEV (reference sequence). The DNA of the CDR3 is TGTGCCAGCAGTCGACAGGGGGCTTACGAGCAGTACTTC. Residues: CASSRQGAYEQYF.

This chain connects TRBV28 to TRBJ2-1; the D is unclear. Deletions cut 7 bases from V and 8 bases from J, with 9 bases between. Germline CDR1 is MDHEN and CDR2 is SYDVKM. The CDR3 is 11 residues long. CDR3 region: CASTHRDEQFF. For the CDR3, the DNA is TGTGCCAGCACGCATCGGGATGAGCAGTTCTTC.

The genes are TRBV19 and TRBJ2-5; D uncertain. The J call may be mistaken, given a closer DNA end match to TRBJ2-7. Germline values: CDR1 LNHDA, CDR2 SQIVND (reference sequence). The CDR3 is 15 residues long. CDR3 loop: CASRTAAIHSYEQYF. The CDR3 coding sequence is TGTGCCAGTAGGACCGCGGCTATACACTCCTACGAGCAGTACTTC.

CDR3 protein: CASSPREAGLEKLFF. The CDR3 bases are TGTGCCAGCAGTCCACGGGAGGCGGGCCTAGAAAAACTGTTTTTT. The V gene is TRBV27, the J gene TRBJ1-4; no firm D call. The germline V and J ends were trimmed by 5 bases and 8 bases, with 18 bases remaining between them. Germline-derived CDR1 and CDR2 are MNHEY and SMNVEV (reference sequence). The CDR3 covers 15 residues.

This clone showed up just once. The CDR3 spells CSVENRGLGTEAFF. The DNA for the CDR3 is TGCAGCGTTGAAAACAGGGGGCTGGGCACTGAAGCTTTCTTT. V usage is TRBV29-1 and J usage is TRBJ1-1, with 9 bases identical to TRBD1. V shed 2 bases, J shed 4 bases, and the junction held 5 bases outside the gene matches. The CDR3 sequence is 14 residues long. Germline V gives CDR1 SQVTM, CDR2 ANQGSEA.

CDR3 residues: CASSPGLAGDIQYF. CDR3 DNA sequence: TGTGCCAGCTCACCAGGTCTAGCGGGAGACATTCAGTACTTC. This chain connects TRBV18 to TRBJ2-4; TRBD2 matches 10 bases. Germline values: CDR1 KGHSH, CDR2 LQKENI. CDR3 length: 14 residues. With V trimmed by 2 bases and J by 8 bases, 3 bases remained unmatched. Filled out from reference TRBV18 and TRBJ2-4, the complete variable domain reads NAGVMQNPRHLVRRRGQEARLRCSPMKGHSHVYWYRQLPEEGLKFMVYLQKENIIDESGMPKERFSAEFPKEGPSILRIQQVVRGDSAAYFCASSPGLAGDIQYFGAGTRLSVL.